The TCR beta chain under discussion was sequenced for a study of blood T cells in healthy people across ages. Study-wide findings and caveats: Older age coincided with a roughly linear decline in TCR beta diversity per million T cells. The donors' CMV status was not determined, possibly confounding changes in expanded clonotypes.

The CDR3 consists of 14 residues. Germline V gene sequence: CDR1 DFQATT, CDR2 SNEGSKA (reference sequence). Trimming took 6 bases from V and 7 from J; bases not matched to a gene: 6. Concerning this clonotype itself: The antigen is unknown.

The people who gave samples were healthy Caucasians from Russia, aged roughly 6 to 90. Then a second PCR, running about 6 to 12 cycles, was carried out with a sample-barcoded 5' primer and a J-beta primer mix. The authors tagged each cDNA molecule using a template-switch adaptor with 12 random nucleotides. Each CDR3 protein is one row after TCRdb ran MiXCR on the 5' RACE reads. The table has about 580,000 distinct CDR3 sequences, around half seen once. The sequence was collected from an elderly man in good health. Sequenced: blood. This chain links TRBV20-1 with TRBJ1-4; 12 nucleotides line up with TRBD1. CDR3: CSADQGQGAEKLFF. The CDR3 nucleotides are TGCAGTGCGGACCAGGGACAGGGGGCTGAAAAACTGTTTTTT.